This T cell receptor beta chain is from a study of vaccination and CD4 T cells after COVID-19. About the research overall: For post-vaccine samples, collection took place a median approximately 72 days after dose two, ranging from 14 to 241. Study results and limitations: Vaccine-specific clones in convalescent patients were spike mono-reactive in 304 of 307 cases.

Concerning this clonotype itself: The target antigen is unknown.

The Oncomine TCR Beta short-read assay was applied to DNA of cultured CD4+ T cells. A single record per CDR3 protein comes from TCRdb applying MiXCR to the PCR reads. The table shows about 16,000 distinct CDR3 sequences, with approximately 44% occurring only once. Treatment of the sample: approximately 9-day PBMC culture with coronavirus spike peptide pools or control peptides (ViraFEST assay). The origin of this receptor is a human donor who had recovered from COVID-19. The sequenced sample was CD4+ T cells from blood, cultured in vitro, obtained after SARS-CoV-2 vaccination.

The CDR3 sequence: CASSLEWYEQYF. CDR3 sequence (DNA): TGTGCCAGCAGCTTAGAGTGGTACGAGCAGTACTTC. This chain joins TRBV7-2 and TRBJ2-7; D is unclear. The germline V gene has CDR1 SGHTA and CDR2 FQGNSA. The CDR3 extends over 12 amino acids. V lost 1 base and J 4 bases, leaving 5 bases between the germline ends.